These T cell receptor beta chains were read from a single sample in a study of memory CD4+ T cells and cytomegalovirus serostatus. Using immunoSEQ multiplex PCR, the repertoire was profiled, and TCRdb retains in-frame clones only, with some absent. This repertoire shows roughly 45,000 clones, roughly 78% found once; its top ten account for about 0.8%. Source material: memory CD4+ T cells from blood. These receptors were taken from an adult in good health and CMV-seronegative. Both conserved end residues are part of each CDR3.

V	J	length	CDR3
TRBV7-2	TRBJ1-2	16	CASSPGWSTARYGYTF
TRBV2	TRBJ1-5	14	CASTSDGDNQPQHF
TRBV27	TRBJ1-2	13	CASSFNGNYGYTF
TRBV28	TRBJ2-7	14	CASSSRQGSYEQYF
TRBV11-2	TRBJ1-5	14	CASSTGGQRQPQHF
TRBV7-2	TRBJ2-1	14	CASSGASSYNEQFF
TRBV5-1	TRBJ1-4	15	CASSFPESGNEKLFF
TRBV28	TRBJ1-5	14	CASSLPGGGQPQHF
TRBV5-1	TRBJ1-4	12	CASSLPAEKLFF
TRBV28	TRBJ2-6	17	CASSLGQGASGANVLTF
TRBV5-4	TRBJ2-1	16	CASSRGGLAGNNEQFF
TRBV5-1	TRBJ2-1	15	CASSLSAGARNEQFF
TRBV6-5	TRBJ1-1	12	CASGRGGTEAFF
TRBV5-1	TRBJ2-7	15	CASSLDPGGTYEQYF
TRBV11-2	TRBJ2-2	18	CASSLRQFDPTNTGELFF
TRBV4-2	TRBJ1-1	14	CASSLSPENTEAFF
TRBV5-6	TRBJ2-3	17	CASSLLYIRGRTDTQYF
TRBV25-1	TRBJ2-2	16	CASSEGLGDNTGELFF
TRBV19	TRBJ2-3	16	CASSANRDGVADTQYF
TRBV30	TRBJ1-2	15	CAWSVGMTGWRGYTF
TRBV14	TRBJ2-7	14	CASSPQMIRREQYF
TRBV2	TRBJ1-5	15	CASRRTGHSNQPQHF
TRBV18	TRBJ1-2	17	CASSPTRGSTGTYGYTF
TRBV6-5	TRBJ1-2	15	CASSIELWGRDGYTF